This T cell receptor (beta chain) is drawn from a study of cytomegalovirus exposure and HLA in healthy donors. It was with 60 Vbeta and 13 Jbeta primers that the PCR ran. Using immunoSEQ multiplex PCR, the repertoire was profiled, and TCRdb retains in-frame clones only, with some absent. This table holds 200,000 to 250,000 clones. The sequence was collected from a girl aged 2 to 10 in good health and CMV-seropositive. The sequencing sample was made of PBMCs.

The CDR3 here is CASSPRGRTPYNEQFF. Here the CDR3 DNA reads TGTGCCAGCAGCCCTCGGGGGAGAACCCCCTACAATGAGCAGTTCTTC. The chain carries TRBV5-4 and TRBJ2-1; possible D gene TRBD2, 6 bases. CDR3 size: 16 residues. Germline values: CDR1 SGHNT, CDR2 YYREEE (reference sequence). The V end lost 4 bases, the J end lost 2 bases, and 16 bases lay between the germline ends.